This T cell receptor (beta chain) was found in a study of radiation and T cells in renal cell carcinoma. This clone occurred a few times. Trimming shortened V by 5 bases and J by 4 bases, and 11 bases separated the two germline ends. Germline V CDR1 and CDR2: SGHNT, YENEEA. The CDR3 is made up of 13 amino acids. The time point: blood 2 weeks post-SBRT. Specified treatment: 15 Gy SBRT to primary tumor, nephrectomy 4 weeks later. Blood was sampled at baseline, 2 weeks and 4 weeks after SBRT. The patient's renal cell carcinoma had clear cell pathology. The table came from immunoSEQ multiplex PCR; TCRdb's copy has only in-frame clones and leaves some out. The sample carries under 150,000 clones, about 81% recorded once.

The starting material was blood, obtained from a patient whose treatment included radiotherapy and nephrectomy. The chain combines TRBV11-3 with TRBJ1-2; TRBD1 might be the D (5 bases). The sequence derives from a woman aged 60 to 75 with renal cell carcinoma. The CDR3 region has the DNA TGTGCCAGCAGCCGGGACGGTATCTATGGCTACACCTTC. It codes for CASSRDGIYGYTF.